The 5 T cell receptor beta chains listed next were all sequenced from one sample in a study of blood T cell repertoires in COVID-19. The repertoire was sequenced with immunoSEQ multiplex PCR; TCRdb's copy has only in-frame clones and lacks some. The sample yields about 160,000 clones, about nine tenths seen once. Sequenced material: PBMCs or T cells enriched from blood (not recorded which). Receptor source: a middle-aged woman who had been exposed to COVID-19.

The chain is built from TRBV11-2 and TRBJ2-7, with 12 positions matching TRBD2. CDR3 length equals 15 residues. CDR1 and CDR2 from the germline V gene are SGHAT and FQNNGV. V trimming: 5 bases; J trimming: 6 bases; junction bases outside the gene matches: 8. Written as DNA, the CDR3 is TGTGCCAGCAGCGTCCCTAGCGGGGGGGGAAGCGAGCAGTACTTC. This codes for CASSVPSGGGSEQYF.

This rearrangement joins TRBV4-3 to TRBJ2-2; D possibly corresponds to TRBD1 (6 bases). Deletions cut 0 bases from V and 4 bases from J, with 9 bases between. CDR3 length: 15 residues. Per the germline V gene, CDR1 is LGHNA and CDR2 is YSLEER. DNA for the CDR3: TGCGCCAGCAGCCAAGATCAGGGGAGCACCGGGGAGCTGTTTTTT. This translates into CASSQDQGSTGELFF.

The chain carries TRBV2 and TRBJ1-4, with 9 nucleotides matching TRBD1. The junction had 10 bases not matched to a gene; V was cut back by 6 bases and J by 8 bases. CDR1 is SNHLY and CDR2 is FYNNEI in the germline V gene. The CDR3 contains 15 residues. CDR3 DNA sequence: TGTGCCAGCAGCCGGACAGGGGCCGGAGGGGAAAAACTGTTTTTT. Translated: CASSRTGAGGEKLFF.

The chain couples TRBV6-5 to TRBJ1-2; no reliable D call. Trimming pared 5 bases from V and 7 bases from J, leaving 11 bases between. Germline V gives CDR1 MNHEY, CDR2 SVGAGI. The CDR3 runs 12 residues. CDR3 sequence: CASSQRGGGYTF. The CDR3 coding sequence is TGTGCCAGCAGTCAGCGGGGAGGTGGCTACACCTTC.

This rearrangement joins TRBV9 to TRBJ2-7; weak D call: TRBD1 (5 bases). Trimming left V 0 bases short and J 5 bases short, with 9 bases between. This CDR3 is 13 amino acids long. Germline CDR1 is SGDLS and CDR2 is YYNGEE. The CDR3 sequence: CASSVGQGDEQYF. CDR3 sequence (DNA): TGTGCCAGCAGCGTAGGCCAGGGTGACGAGCAGTACTTC. The full variable domain, completed using reference TRBV9 and TRBJ2-7, is DSGVTQTPKHLITATGQRVTLRCSPRSGDLSVYWYQQSLDQGLQFLIQYYNGEERAKGNILERFSAQQFPDLHSELNLSSLELGDSALYFCASSVGQGDEQYFGPGTRLTVT.